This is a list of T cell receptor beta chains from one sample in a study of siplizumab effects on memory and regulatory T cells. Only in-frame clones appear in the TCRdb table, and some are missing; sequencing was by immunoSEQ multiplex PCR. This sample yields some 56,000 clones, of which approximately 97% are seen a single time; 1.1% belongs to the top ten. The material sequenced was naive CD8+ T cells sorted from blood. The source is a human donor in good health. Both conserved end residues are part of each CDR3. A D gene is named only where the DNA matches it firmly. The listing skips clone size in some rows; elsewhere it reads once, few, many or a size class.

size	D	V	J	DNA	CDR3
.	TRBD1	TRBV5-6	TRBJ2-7	TGTGCCAGCAGCTACCGGGACAGTACCTACGAGCAGTACTTC	CASSYRDSTYEQYF
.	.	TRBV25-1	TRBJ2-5	TGTGCCAGCAGTGAATCCAGCGTGCTTGAGACCCAGTACTTC	CASSESSVLETQYF
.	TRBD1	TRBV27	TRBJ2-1	TGTGCCAGCAAGGGACAGGGGGAGATTGAGCAGTTCTTC	CASKGQGEIEQFF
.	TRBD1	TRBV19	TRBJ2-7	TGTGCCAGTAGTATTCGGGACAGACACTACGAGCAGTACTTC	CASSIRDRHYEQYF
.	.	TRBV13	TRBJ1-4	TGTGCCAGCAGCTTCCTGGATGGTGAAAAACTGTTTTTT	CASSFLDGEKLFF
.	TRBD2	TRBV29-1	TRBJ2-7	TGCAGCGTGACTAGCGGGGGAAGCTACGAGCAGTACTTC	CSVTSGGSYEQYF
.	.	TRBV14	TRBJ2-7	TGTGCCAGCAGCCAAGATTTGCCCAGCTCCTACGAGCAGTACTTC	CASSQDLPSSYEQYF
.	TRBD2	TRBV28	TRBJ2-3	TGTGCCGCCAACCGGGGGGGGATCCCTCGCACAGATACGCAGTATTTT	CAANRGGIPRTDTQYF
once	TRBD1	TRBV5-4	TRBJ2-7	TGTGCCAGCAGCTCTGCCGGGACAGCTACCTACGAGCAGTACTTC	CASSSAGTATYEQYF
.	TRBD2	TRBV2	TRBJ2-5	TGTGCCAGCACCATACTAGCGGGAGAAGGGGAGACCCAGTACTTC	CASTILAGEGETQYF
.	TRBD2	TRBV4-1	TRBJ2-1	TGCGCCAGCAGCCAAGAATTAGGGCGGGGGGTTTACAATGAGCAGTTCTTC	CASSQELGRGVYNEQFF
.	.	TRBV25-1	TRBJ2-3	TGTGCCAGCAGTGACCCTTCTTGGAGCACAGATACGCAGTATTTT	CASSDPSWSTDTQYF
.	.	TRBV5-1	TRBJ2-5	TGCGCCAGCAGCTTGAAGGGTTATCAAGAGACCCAGTACTTC	CASSLKGYQETQYF
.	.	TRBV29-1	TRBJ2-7	TGCAGCGTTGCCCAGGGGGGACCCTACGAGCAGTACTTC	CSVAQGGPYEQYF
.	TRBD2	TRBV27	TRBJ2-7	TGTGCCAGCAGTTTTAGACTAGCCGGCTACGAGCAGTACTTC	CASSFRLAGYEQYF
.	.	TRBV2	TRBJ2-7	TGTGCCAGCAGTCACACACAGATCCAATACGAGCAGTACTTC	CASSHTQIQYEQYF
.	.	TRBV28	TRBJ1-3	TGTGCCAGCAGTTTGGGGGCTGATGGAAACACCATATATTTT	CASSLGADGNTIYF
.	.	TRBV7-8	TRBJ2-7	TGTGCCAGCAGCTTTGGGACCCGCGGCTACGAGCAGTACTTC	CASSFGTRGYEQYF
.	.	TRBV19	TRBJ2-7	TGTGCCAGTAGTATTGACGCAGGAGTGAAGCGCGAGCAGTACTTC	CASSIDAGVKREQYF
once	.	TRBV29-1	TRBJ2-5	TGCAGCGTTGTCCAGTGGACAGAAGAGACCCAGTACTTC	CSVVQWTEETQYF
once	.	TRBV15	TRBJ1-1	TGTGCCACCAGCAGAGGAACAGGGAAGGGCACTGAAGCTTTCTTT	CATSRGTGKGTEAFF
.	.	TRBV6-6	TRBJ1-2	TGTGCCAGCAGTTACTCAAATGGCTACACCTTC	CASSYSNGYTF
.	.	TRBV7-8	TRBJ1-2	TGTGCCAGCAGCTTAGTAGGGGCTGCCTATGGCTACACCTTC	CASSLVGAAYGYTF
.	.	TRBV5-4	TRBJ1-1	TGTGCCAGCAGCTTTTTTGGTCCCACTGAAGCTTTCTTT	CASSFFGPTEAFF
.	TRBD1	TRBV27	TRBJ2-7	TGTGCCAGCAGTCAAGTTAAGACAGGGGGTATTGACGAGCAGTACTTC	CASSQVKTGGIDEQYF
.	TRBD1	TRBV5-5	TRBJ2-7	TGTGCCAGCAGCTGGGGGACAGGGGGCTACGAGCAGTACTTC	CASSWGTGGYEQYF